The clone carrying this TCR beta chain was observed once. This table comes from immunoSEQ multiplex PCR, and its TCRdb copy is limited to in-frame clones, with some not included. This sample yields 2 million to 2.5 million clones, of which around 95% are seen a single time; 0.1% to 0.15% belongs to the top ten. These data belong to a study of shared clonotypes between healthy human individuals. The origin of this receptor is a man aged 18 to 35 in good health. Specimen: naive CD4+ T cells sorted from blood. The subset is: CD45RA+ positively selected.

CDR3 nucleotide sequence: TGTGCCAGCAGTTCTCAGGTTGAGTACACAGATACGCAGTATTTT. Residues: CASSSQVEYTDTQYF. V gene TRBV28 combines with J gene TRBJ2-3; D gene ambiguous. Trimming removed 4 bases from V and 2 bases from J, with 13 bases in between. The CDR3 covers 15 residues. Germline CDR1 is MDHEN and CDR2 is SYDVKM.